This TCR beta chain comes out of a study of control samples from healthy donors and cancer patients. Here immunoSEQ multiplex PCR was the method, and the copy in TCRdb shows in-frame clones only, minus some. The table shows about 140,000 clones, with more than 90% occurring only once. The sequenced sample was blood. The clonotype originates from a man in his thirties or forties in good health.

The CDR3 nucleotides read TGTGCCAGCAGTGAAGTAAGGATATCAATCCGGGGCACTGAAGCTTTCTTT. Translated: CASSEVRISIRGTEAFF. V and J are TRBV6-1 and TRBJ1-1; unclear D gene. Trimming took 1 base from V and 4 from J, leaving 19 bases between them. This CDR3 is 17 amino acids long. Germline-derived CDR1 and CDR2 are MNHNS and SASEGT.